A selection of T cell receptor beta chains follows, all from one sample in a study of blood T cell repertoires in COVID-19. Profiled with immunoSEQ multiplex PCR; TCRdb holds only in-frame clones, not every one. The sample shows 390,000 or so clones, more than 80% of them seen only once. Specimen: PBMCs or T cells enriched from blood (not recorded which). The receptors come from a man younger than 35 who had recovered from COVID-19. CDR3s include the opening cysteine and the closing phenylalanine or tryptophan. D genes are given only for firm matches. The size entry is marked missing in some rows and otherwise reads once, few, many or a size class.

CDR3 length,clone size,J gene,D gene,V gene,CDR3 DNA,CDR3 protein
16,.,TRBJ2-3,TRBD2,TRBV5-4,TGTGCCAGCAGCCTGAGCGGGGGCCGAAGCACAGATACGCAGTATTTT,CASSLSGGRSTDTQYF
15,.,TRBJ2-5,.,TRBV11-2,TGTGCCAGCAGCTTAGCGGGACTGGACCGGGAGACCCAGTACTTC,CASSLAGLDRETQYF
15,.,TRBJ1-4,.,TRBV6-5,TGTGCCAGCAGTTACGGGGCAGGGATTAATGAAAAACTGTTTTTT,CASSYGAGINEKLFF
13,.,TRBJ1-6,.,TRBV7-3,TGTGCCAGCAGCCGATCAGGGGTCCCACCCCTCCACTTT,CASSRSGVPPLHF
16,.,TRBJ2-1,TRBD2,TRBV28,TGTGCCAGCAGTTTATTTACGACGGGAGGGCGCCTCGGGCAGTTCTTC,CASSLFTTGGRLGQFF
15,.,TRBJ1-3,TRBD1,TRBV19,TGTGCCAGTAGTGGTCCGGGACAGGTTTTTACCACCATATATTTT,CASSGPGQVFTTIYF
15,.,TRBJ2-3,.,TRBV7-8,TGTGCCAGCAGCTCGTCGCAGGGGATGAAAGATACGCAGTATTTT,CASSSSQGMKDTQYF
15,many,TRBJ2-1,TRBD1,TRBV9,TGTGCCAGCAGCGAGACCGGGACAGCCTACAATGAGCAGTTCTTC,CASSETGTAYNEQFF
15,.,TRBJ2-3,.,TRBV10-1,TGCGCCAGCAGTGTCGGCGGGGAAAGGACAGATACGCAGTATTTT,CASSVGGERTDTQYF
16,.,TRBJ2-1,.,TRBV2,TGTGCCAGCAGTGAACAAGGGGGGGCCTCCTACAATGAGCAGTTCTTC,CASSEQGGASYNEQFF
15,.,TRBJ1-5,TRBD1,TRBV7-2,TGTGCCAGCAGCTTAACCCGGGACAGTAATCAGCCCCAGCATTTT,CASSLTRDSNQPQHF
13,.,TRBJ2-5,.,TRBV5-1,TGCGCCAGCAGCTTGGCTAGGGGTGAGACCCAGTACTTC,CASSLARGETQYF
16,.,TRBJ1-4,TRBD1,TRBV18,TGTGCCAGCTCATCGGGACAGCGTGCAACTAATGAAAAACTGTTTTTT,CASSSGQRATNEKLFF
15,.,TRBJ2-5,.,TRBV11-1,TGTGCCAGCAGCTCCCTCGGACAGTGGGGAGAGACCCAGTACTTC,CASSSLGQWGETQYF
17,.,TRBJ1-2,TRBD1,TRBV25-1,TGTGCCAGCAGTGAATTAGGGACAGTCAAAGGGGACTATGGCTACACCTTC,CASSELGTVKGDYGYTF
15,once,TRBJ2-7,TRBD1,TRBV28,TGTGCCAGCAGGTCCCAGGCAGGGGGACACTACGAGCAGTACTTC,CASRSQAGGHYEQYF
15,.,TRBJ2-1,TRBD2,TRBV12-5,TGTGCTAGTGGCAAGTTGCGGGGGGCCTACAATGAGCAGTTCTTC,CASGKLRGAYNEQFF
15,few,TRBJ1-1,TRBD1,TRBV9,TGTGCCAGCAGCCCCCCGGACAGGCCGGACACTGAAGCTTTCTTT,CASSPPDRPDTEAFF
15,.,TRBJ2-1,.,TRBV28,TGTGCCAGCAGTCCCAGCGGAAACCGACACAATGAGCAGTTCTTC,CASSPSGNRHNEQFF
14,.,TRBJ1-5,.,TRBV12-5,TGTGCTAGTGGTTTGGTGAGGGAGAACCAGCCCCAGCATTTT,CASGLVRENQPQHF
15,.,TRBJ1-1,.,TRBV5-6,TGTGCCAGCAGCTTGTTGGGACATCTAAACACTGAAGCTTTCTTT,CASSLLGHLNTEAFF
14,.,TRBJ2-3,.,TRBV5-4,TGTGCCAGCAGCTTGGTAGCCCGCACAGATACGCAGTATTTT,CASSLVARTDTQYF
14,.,TRBJ2-7,TRBD2,TRBV18,TGTGCCAGCTCACCTAGCGGGGAGCTTGGGTGGCAGTACTTC,CASSPSGELGWQYF
11,.,TRBJ2-3,.,TRBV20-1,TGCAGTGGGGGGACTTGGCATACGCAGTATTTT,CSGGTWHTQYF
16,few,TRBJ1-6,.,TRBV5-6,TGTGCCAGCAGCACCAGTGGACAGTTCGGAGATTCACCCCTCCACTTT,CASSTSGQFGDSPLHF
14,.,TRBJ1-2,TRBD1,TRBV5-1,TGCGCCAGCAGCTTGCCACAGGGGTCGGACGGCTACACCTTC,CASSLPQGSDGYTF
16,.,TRBJ2-7,.,TRBV27,TGTGCCAGCAGTTTATCTCTCACTAGGGCCCTTTACGAGCAGTACTTC,CASSLSLTRALYEQYF
15,.,TRBJ2-2,.,TRBV24-1,TGTGCCACCAGTGATTACGGAGAGCGGACCGGGGAGCTGTTTTTT,CATSDYGERTGELFF